This TCR beta chain was identified during a study of response to subunit inactivated influenza vaccine. Trimming cost V 8 bases and J 4 bases, with 18 bases left between them. CDR1 and CDR2 from the germline V gene are MNHNS and SASEGT. This CDR3 region has 15 residues. TCRdb used MiXCR to reprocess the RT-PCR reads, holding one entry per CDR3 protein. Of 450,000 to 600,000 distinct CDR3 sequences in the sample, 16% are singletons; the top ten hold less than 4%. With regard to this clonotype: The antigen remains unidentified.

Study-level points and caveats: It was the authors' suggestion that each seasonal influenza vaccination recruits few new T cells.

This sequence was found in a man in his fifties or sixties who received an inactivated influenza vaccine. This specimen consisted of CD4+ T cells sorted from PBMCs, obtained roughly 24 months after vaccination. V is TRBV6-1 and J is TRBJ2-1; D perhaps matches TRBD2 (6 bases). The CDR3 DNA follows: TGTGCCAGCGCACCCGGGAGCGTGGAATACAATGAGCAGTTCTTC. Translating gives CASAPGSVEYNEQFF.